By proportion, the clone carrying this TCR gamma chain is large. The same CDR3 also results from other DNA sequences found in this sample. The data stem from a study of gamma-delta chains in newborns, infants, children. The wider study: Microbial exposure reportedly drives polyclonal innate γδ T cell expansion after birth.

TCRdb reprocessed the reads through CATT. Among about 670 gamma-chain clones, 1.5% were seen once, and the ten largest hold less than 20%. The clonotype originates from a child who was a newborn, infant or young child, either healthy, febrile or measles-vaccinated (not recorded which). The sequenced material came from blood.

CDR3: CATWDTRGDYKKLF. The DNA of the CDR3 is TGTGCCACCTGGGATACTCGGGGAGATTATAAGAAACTCTTT. The V and J genes are TRGV5 and TRGJ1 or TRGJ2. The CDR3 totals 14 residues. The V gene's germline CDR1 is VINAFY and CDR2 YDVSNSKD. The V and J ends lost 4 bases and 5 bases, in that order; junction bases with no gene match: 11.